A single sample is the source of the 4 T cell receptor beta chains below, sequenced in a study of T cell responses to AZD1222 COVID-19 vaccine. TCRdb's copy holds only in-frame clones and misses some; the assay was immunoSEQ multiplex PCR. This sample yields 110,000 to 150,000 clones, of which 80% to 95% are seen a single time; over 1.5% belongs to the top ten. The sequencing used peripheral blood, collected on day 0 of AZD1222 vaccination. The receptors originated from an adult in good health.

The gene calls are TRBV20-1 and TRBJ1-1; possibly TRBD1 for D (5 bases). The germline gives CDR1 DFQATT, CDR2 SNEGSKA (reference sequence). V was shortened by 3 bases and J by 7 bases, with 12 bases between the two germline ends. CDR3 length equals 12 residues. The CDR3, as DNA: TGCAGTGCTAGTAAGGGGATTTTTGAAGCTTTCTTT. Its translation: CSASKGIFEAFF.

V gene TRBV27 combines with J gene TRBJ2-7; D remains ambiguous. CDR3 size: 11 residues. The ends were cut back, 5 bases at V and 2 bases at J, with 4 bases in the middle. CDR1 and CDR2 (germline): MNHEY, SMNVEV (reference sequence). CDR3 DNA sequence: TGTGCCAGCAGTACCCCCTACGAGCAGTACTTC. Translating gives CASSTPYEQYF.

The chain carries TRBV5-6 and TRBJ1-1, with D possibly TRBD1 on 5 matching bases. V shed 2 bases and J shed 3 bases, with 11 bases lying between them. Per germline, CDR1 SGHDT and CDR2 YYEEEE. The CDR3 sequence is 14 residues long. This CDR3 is CASSFGTPDTEAFF. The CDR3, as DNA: TGTGCCAGCAGCTTCGGGACTCCAGACACTGAAGCTTTCTTT.

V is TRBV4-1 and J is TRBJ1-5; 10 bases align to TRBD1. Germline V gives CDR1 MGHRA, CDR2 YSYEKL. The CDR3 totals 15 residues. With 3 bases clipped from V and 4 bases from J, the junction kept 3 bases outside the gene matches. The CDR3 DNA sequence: TGCGCCAGCAGCCAGTTGGGACAGGGGAATCAGCCCCAGCATTTT. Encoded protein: CASSQLGQGNQPQHF.